These 24 T cell receptor beta chains share one sample of origin, sequenced in a study of Ad26.COV2.S vaccination and SARS-CoV-2 variants. Specified treatment: roughly 18 received Ad26.COV2.S at low or high dose, single or two shots; about 5 received placebo; per-sample allocation not given. Vaccine and placebo recipients were sampled on day 63 after the first injection. Repertoires were generated with immunoSEQ multiplex PCR, while TCRdb's copy carries only in-frame clones and drops some. The sample holds about 400,000 clones, around 91% seen once. The sample here was peripheral blood, taken in a trial of Ad26.COV2.S vaccine versus placebo. The receptor source for this set is a person aged 18-60 years who received the Ad26.COV2.S COVID-19 vaccine or a placebo.

This clone was detected only once. The rearrangement joins TRBV9 to TRBJ2-1; 9 nucleotides agree with TRBD2. Germline CDR1 and CDR2: SGDLS and YYNGEE. The CDR3 sequence is 20 residues long. The junction had 18 bases not matched to a gene; V was cut back by 4 bases and J by 1 base. The CDR3 sequence: CASSSPPPSGRLGSYNEQFF. CDR3 nucleotide sequence: TGTGCCAGCAGCTCCCCCCCGCCAAGCGGGAGGCTAGGATCCTACAATGAGCAGTTCTTC.

The chain joins TRBV19 to TRBJ2-7; either TRBD1 or TRBD2 may fit D (5 bases each). Germline CDR1 reads LNHDA; CDR2 reads SQIVND (reference sequence). The CDR3 extends over 14 amino acids. The V end lost 3 bases, the J end lost 5 bases, and 14 bases lay between the germline ends. The CDR3 sequence: CASSIGASLDEQYF. CDR3 DNA: TGTGCCAGTAGTATCGGGGCTAGTCTCGACGAGCAGTACTTC.

DNA for the CDR3: TGTGCCAGCAGTTACCTGGGACAGTCTTCTGGAAACACCATATATTTT. This codes for CASSYLGQSSGNTIYF. The V gene is TRBV6-6, the J gene TRBJ1-3, with TRBD1 identical over 7 bases. This CDR3 contains 16 residues. Trimming at V came to 2 bases and at J to 1 base, leaving 5 bases not matched to a gene. In germline, CDR1 is MNHNY, CDR2 SVGAGI (reference sequence).

This clone was seen a handful of times. V gene TRBV30 combines with J gene TRBJ2-7; D may be TRBD1 (5 bases). V lost 1 base and J 8 bases, leaving 15 bases between the germline ends. This CDR3 is 13 amino acids long. Germline V CDR1 and CDR2: GTSNPN, SVGIG (reference sequence). The CDR3 region is CAWSAAARQKQYF. The CDR3, as DNA: TGTGCCTGGAGTGCTGCCGCCCGACAGAAGCAGTACTTC.

The chain joins TRBV7-2 to TRBJ2-5; 8 nucleotides line up with TRBD2. This CDR3 has 16 amino acids. The trim removed 2 bases at V and 4 bases at J, leaving 9 bases unmatched. Germline assignment: CDR1 SGHTA and CDR2 FQGNSA. This CDR3 is CASSLNGAGAGETQYF. Here the CDR3 DNA reads TGTGCCAGCAGCTTAAATGGAGCGGGAGCGGGAGAGACCCAGTACTTC.

This chain joins TRBV5-1 and TRBJ2-1; 9 nucleotides match TRBD2. Germline lookup yields CDR1 SGHRS and CDR2 YFSETQ. The junction had 7 bases not matched to a gene; V was cut back by 5 bases and J by 4 bases. The length of the CDR3 is 15 residues. The CDR3 DNA follows: TGCGCCAGCAGAATAGGGACTAGCTCTTACAATGAGCAGTTCTTC. This codes for CASRIGTSSYNEQFF.

This clone was seen only once. The CDR3 loop reads CASSLPQLAGEEQYF. The CDR3 DNA sequence: TGTGCCAGCAGTTTACCACAGCTAGCGGGGGAAGAGCAGTACTTC. The V call is TRBV28, the J call TRBJ2-7; 10 bases line up with TRBD2. CDR3 length equals 15 residues. CDR1 is MDHEN, CDR2 SYDVKM, per germline. Losses at the gene ends were 2 bases for V and 7 bases for J; bases not matched to a gene: 8.

This chain connects TRBV30 to TRBJ1-2; D is perhaps TRBD1 (5 bases). In germline, CDR1 is GTSNPN, CDR2 SVGIG (reference sequence). V was trimmed by 8 bases and J by 2 bases, leaving 15 bases between them. This CDR3 region has 13 residues. Here the CDR3 DNA reads TGTGCCCTATTCAACCGACAGAACTATGGCTACACCTTC. It codes for CALFNRQNYGYTF. The full variable domain, in which reference TRBV30 and TRBJ1-2 provide the parts outside the CDR3, is SQTIHQWPATLVQPVGSPLSLECTVEGTSNPNLYWYRQAAGRGLQLLFYSVGIGQISSEVPQNLSASRPQDRQFILSSKKLLLSDSGFYLCALFNRQNYGYTFGSGTRLTVV.

The chain employs TRBV6-5 and TRBJ2-3; 8 bases line up with TRBD1. Trimming at V came to 6 bases and at J to 4 bases, leaving 9 bases not matched to a gene. The CDR3 is 15 amino acids. Germline CDR1 reads MNHEY; CDR2 reads SVGAGI. The CDR3 here is CASSQDRVVADTQYF. The CDR3 DNA reads as TGTGCCAGCAGCCAGGACAGGGTAGTGGCAGATACGCAGTATTTT.

This chain uses TRBV6-5 with TRBJ2-5; D is perhaps TRBD2 (6 bases). The CDR3 covers 15 residues. Germline lookup yields CDR1 MNHEY and CDR2 SVGAGI. CDR3 in amino acids: CASKGLAGTGETQYF. In nucleotides, the CDR3 is TGTGCTTCCAAAGGATTGGCGGGAACCGGCGAGACCCAGTACTTC.

The J gene is TRBJ2-3, the V gene TRBV30; 7 bases match TRBD1. Germline loops: CDR1 GTSNPN, CDR2 SVGIG (reference sequence). The CDR3 contains 14 residues. Germline trimming cut 7 bases from V and 0 bases from J; bases unmatched to any gene: 7. CDR3 DNA: TGTGCCTCCACCGAGGACAGGAGCACAGATACGCAGTATTTT. Translated, it gives CASTEDRSTDTQYF.

This clone was picked up one time. The V gene is TRBV6-1, the J gene TRBJ2-7, with D possibly matching TRBD1 (6 bases). The CDR3 loop spans 14 amino acids. Trimming removed 1 base at V and 3 bases at J, with 10 bases between. Germline V CDR1 and CDR2: MNHNS, SASEGT. The CDR3 DNA is TGTGCCAGCAGTGAAGAAGGGACAAACTACGAGCAGTACTTC. Translating it yields CASSEEGTNYEQYF.

This clone was observed many times. The rearrangement uses TRBV6-5 and TRBJ2-5; 7 bases map to TRBD2. Per germline, CDR1 MNHEY and CDR2 SVGAGI. V dropped 0 bases and J dropped 4; count of bases not matched to a gene: 8. The CDR3 consists of 16 residues. The CDR3 loop reads CASSYSLGGSRETQYF. For the CDR3, the DNA is TGTGCCAGCAGTTACTCGTTAGGCGGGAGTCGAGAGACCCAGTACTTC.

This rearrangement joins TRBV28 to TRBJ1-1; TRBD1 matches 7 bases. Germline values: CDR1 MDHEN, CDR2 SYDVKM. The trim removed 3 bases at V and 1 base at J, leaving 5 bases unmatched. The CDR3 has 15 amino acids. The CDR3 protein is CASSFGRQGNTEAFF. The CDR3 DNA follows: TGTGCCAGCAGTTTCGGGCGACAGGGGAACACTGAAGCTTTCTTT. The whole variable domain, remainder taken from reference TRBV28 and TRBJ1-1, is DVKVTQSSRYLVKRTGEKVFLECVQDMDHENMFWYRQDPGLGLRLIYFSYDVKMKEKGDIPEGYSVSREKKERFSLILESASTNQTSMYLCASSFGRQGNTEAFFGQGTRLTVV.

The chain joins TRBV30 to TRBJ1-1, with D unresolved. The V and J ends lost 2 bases and 1 base respectively, with 5 bases between them. The CDR3 has 12 amino acids. Germline-derived CDR1 and CDR2 are GTSNPN and SVGIG (reference sequence). The CDR3 protein is CAWSWGNTEAFF. CDR3 DNA: TGTGCCTGGAGTTGGGGGAACACTGAAGCTTTCTTT.

This clone was picked up many times. The rearrangement uses TRBV30 and TRBJ2-2, with 8 bases fitting TRBD1. Unmatched junction bases numbered 6, after V lost 3 bases and J lost 3 bases. The germline gives CDR1 GTSNPN, CDR2 SVGIG (reference sequence). This CDR3 is built from 15 residues. CDR3 DNA sequence: TGTGCCTGGAGGGACAGGGCCATGGACACCGGGGAGCTGTTTTTT. Amino acids: CAWRDRAMDTGELFF.

V is TRBV7-8 and J is TRBJ2-7; 11 bases fit TRBD2. The J segment lost 4 bases and the V segment lost 1 base, leaving 3 bases of the junction unmatched. This CDR3 region has 15 residues. CDR1 and CDR2 from the germline V gene are SGHVS and FQNEAQ. Written as DNA, the CDR3 is TGTGCCAGCAGCTTAGTTACTAGCGGGAGTTACGAGCAGTACTTC. Translating gives CASSLVTSGSYEQYF.

V gene TRBV19 combines with J gene TRBJ1-4; 7 bases map to TRBD1. J lost 8 bases, V lost 4 bases, and 7 bases had no gene match. The CDR3 is made up of 14 amino acids. CDR1 LNHDA and CDR2 SQIVND come from the germline V gene (reference sequence). The CDR3 DNA follows: TGTGCCAGTAGTAAACAGGGGCATGAGGAAAAACTGTTTTTT. It encodes CASSKQGHEEKLFF.

This chain links TRBV6-5 with TRBJ2-5, with a tentative D call TRBD1 (6 bases). Trimming left V 7 bases short and J 4 bases short, with 16 bases between. The CDR3 is made up of 14 amino acids. Germline V CDR1 and CDR2: MNHEY, SVGAGI. CDR3 amino acids: CASKQGLGVETQYF. CDR3 nucleotides: TGTGCCAGCAAGCAGGGGTTGGGAGTAGAGACCCAGTACTTC.

This chain links TRBV18 with TRBJ2-4; TRBD1 matches 10 bases. The CDR3 spans 16 residues. With 1 base clipped from V and 6 bases from J, the junction kept 6 bases outside the gene matches. Looked up from germline, CDR1 is KGHSH and CDR2 is LQKENI. CDR3 sequence: CASSPLSGTGVNIQYF. Here the CDR3 DNA reads TGTGCCAGCTCACCACTTTCCGGGACAGGGGTAAACATTCAGTACTTC.

The J gene is TRBJ2-7, the V gene TRBV7-6, with 11 nucleotides matching TRBD2. CDR1 SGHVS and CDR2 FNYEAQ come from the germline V gene. This CDR3 is built from 15 residues. J gave up 3 bases and V 2 bases, and 3 bases lay outside the gene matches. Here the CDR3 DNA reads TGTGCCAGCAGCTTAAGCACTAGCGGGAGCTACGAGCAGTACTTC. Encoded protein: CASSLSTSGSYEQYF.

The gene calls are TRBV30 and TRBJ2-1; TRBD2 matches 8 bases. This CDR3 spans 15 amino acids. Per the germline V gene, CDR1 is GTSNPN and CDR2 is SVGIG (reference sequence). V was pared by 1 base and J by 8 bases, with 10 bases of the junction left unmatched. CDR3 sequence (DNA): TGTGCCTGGAGTGGCAGGAGCGGGAGTAGCTATGAGCAGTTCTTC. The encoded protein is CAWSGRSGSSYEQFF. The complete variable domain, with remaining parts taken from reference TRBV30 and TRBJ2-1, reads SQTIHQWPATLVQPVGSPLSLECTVEGTSNPNLYWYRQAAGRGLQLLFYSVGIGQISSEVPQNLSASRPQDRQFILSSKKLLLSDSGFYLCAWSGRSGSSYEQFFGPGTRLTVL.

The chain uses TRBV12-3 or TRBV12-4 and TRBJ2-4; D may be TRBD2 (5 bases). The CDR3 contains 13 residues. The V and J ends lost 8 bases and 1 base respectively, with 9 bases between them. As DNA, the CDR3 is TGTGCCAGCGCGGGCTCCGCCAAAAACATTCAGTACTTC. Translation: CASAGSAKNIQYF.

The rearrangement joins TRBV6-4 to TRBJ1-3; 7 bases agree with TRBD1. This CDR3 comprises 16 residues. CDR1 and CDR2 (germline): MRHNA, SNTAGT. V shed 6 bases and J 2 bases; nucleotides not matched to a gene: 10. The CDR3 nucleotides read TGTGCCAGCAGAGGGACAGCCATGAGGACTGGAAACACCATATATTTT. Protein sequence: CASRGTAMRTGNTIYF.